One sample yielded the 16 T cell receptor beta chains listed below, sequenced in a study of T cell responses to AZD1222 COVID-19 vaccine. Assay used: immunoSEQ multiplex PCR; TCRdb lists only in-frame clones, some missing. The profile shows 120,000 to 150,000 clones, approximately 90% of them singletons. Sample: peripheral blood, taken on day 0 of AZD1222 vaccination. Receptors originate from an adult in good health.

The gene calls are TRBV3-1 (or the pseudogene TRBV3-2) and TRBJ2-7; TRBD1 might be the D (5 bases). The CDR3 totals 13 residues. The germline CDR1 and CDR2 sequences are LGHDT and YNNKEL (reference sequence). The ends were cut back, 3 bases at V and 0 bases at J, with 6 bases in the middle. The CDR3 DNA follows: TGTGCCAGCAGCCACGGACACTCCTACGAGCAGTACTTC. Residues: CASSHGHSYEQYF.

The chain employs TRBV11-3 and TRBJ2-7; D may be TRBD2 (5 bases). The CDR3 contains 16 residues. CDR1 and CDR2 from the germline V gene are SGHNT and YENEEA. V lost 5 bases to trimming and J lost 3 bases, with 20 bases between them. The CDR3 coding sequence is TGTGCCAGCAGCGTCCCTGACGGACTCTGGGGCTACGAGCAGTACTTC. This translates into CASSVPDGLWGYEQYF.

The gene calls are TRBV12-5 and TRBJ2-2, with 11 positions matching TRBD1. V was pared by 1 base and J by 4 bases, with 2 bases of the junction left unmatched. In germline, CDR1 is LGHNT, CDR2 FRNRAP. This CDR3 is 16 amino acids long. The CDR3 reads CASGLAGTGGTGELFF. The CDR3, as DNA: TGTGCTAGTGGTTTGGCCGGGACAGGGGGCACCGGGGAGCTGTTTTTT.

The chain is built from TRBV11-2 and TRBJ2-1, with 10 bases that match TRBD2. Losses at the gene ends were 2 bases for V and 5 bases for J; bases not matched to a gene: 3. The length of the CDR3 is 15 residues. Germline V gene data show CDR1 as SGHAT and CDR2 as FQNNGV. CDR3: CASSLSSGGNNEQFF. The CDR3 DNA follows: TGTGCCAGCAGCTTAAGTAGCGGGGGGAACAATGAGCAGTTCTTC.

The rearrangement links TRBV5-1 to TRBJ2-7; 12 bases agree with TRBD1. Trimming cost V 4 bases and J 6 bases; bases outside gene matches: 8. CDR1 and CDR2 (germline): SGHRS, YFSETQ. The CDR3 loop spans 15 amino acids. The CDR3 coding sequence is TGCGCCAGCAGCCCCCGGGACAGGGGGCAAGGCGAGCAGTACTTC. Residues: CASSPRDRGQGEQYF.

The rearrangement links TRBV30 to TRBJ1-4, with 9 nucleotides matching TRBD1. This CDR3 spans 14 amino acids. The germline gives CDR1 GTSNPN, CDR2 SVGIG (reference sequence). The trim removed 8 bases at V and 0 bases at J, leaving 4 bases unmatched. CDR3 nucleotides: TGTGCCGCGGGACAGGGATCAACTAATGAAAAACTGTTTTTT. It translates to CAAGQGSTNEKLFF.

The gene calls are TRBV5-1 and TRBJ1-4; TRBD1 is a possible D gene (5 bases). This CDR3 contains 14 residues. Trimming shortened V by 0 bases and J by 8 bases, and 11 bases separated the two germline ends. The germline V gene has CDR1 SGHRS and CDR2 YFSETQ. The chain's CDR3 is CASSLVGVGEKLFF. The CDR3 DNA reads TGCGCCAGCAGCTTGGTAGGGGTGGGCGAAAAACTGTTTTTT.

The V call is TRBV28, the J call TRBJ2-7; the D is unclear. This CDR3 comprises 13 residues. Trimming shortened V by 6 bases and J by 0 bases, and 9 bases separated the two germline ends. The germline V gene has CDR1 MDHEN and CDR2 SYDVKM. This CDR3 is CASSQDGSYEQYF. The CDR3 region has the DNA TGTGCCAGCAGCCAGGACGGCTCCTACGAGCAGTACTTC.

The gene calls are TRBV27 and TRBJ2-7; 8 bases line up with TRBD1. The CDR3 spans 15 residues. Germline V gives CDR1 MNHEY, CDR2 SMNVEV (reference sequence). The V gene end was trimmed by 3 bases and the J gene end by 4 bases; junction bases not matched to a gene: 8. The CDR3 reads CASSLGAGGEYEQYF. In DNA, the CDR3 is TGTGCCAGCAGTTTGGGCGCAGGGGGCGAGTACGAGCAGTACTTC.

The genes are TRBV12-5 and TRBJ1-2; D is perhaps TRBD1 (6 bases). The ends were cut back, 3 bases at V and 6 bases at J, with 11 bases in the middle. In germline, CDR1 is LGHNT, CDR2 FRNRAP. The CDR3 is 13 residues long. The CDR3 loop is CASGLSGVDGYTF. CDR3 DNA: TGTGCTAGTGGTTTATCAGGGGTTGATGGCTACACCTTC.

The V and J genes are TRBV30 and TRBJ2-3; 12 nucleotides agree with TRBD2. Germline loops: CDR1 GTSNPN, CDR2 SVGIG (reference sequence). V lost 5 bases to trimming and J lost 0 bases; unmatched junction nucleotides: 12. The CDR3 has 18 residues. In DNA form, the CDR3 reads TGTGCCTGGTCCGGACTAGCGGGACTACTATCTAGCACAGATACGCAGTATTTT. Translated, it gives CAWSGLAGLLSSTDTQYF.

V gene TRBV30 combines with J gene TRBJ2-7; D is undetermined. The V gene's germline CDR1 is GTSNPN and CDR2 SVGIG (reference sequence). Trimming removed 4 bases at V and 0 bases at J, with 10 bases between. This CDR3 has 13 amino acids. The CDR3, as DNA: TGTGCCTGGATTGGGTCGAGCTCCTACGAGCAGTACTTC. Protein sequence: CAWIGSSSYEQYF. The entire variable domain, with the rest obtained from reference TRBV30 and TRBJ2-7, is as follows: SQTIHQWPATLVQPVGSPLSLECTVEGTSNPNLYWYRQAAGRGLQLLFYSVGIGQISSEVPQNLSASRPQDRQFILSSKKLLLSDSGFYLCAWIGSSSYEQYFGPGTRLTVT.

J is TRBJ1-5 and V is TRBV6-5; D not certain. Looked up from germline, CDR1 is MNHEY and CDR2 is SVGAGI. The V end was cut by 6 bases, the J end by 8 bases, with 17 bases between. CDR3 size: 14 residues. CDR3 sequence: CASSQDAEWEPQHF. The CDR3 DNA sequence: TGTGCCAGCAGCCAAGACGCTGAATGGGAGCCCCAGCATTTT.

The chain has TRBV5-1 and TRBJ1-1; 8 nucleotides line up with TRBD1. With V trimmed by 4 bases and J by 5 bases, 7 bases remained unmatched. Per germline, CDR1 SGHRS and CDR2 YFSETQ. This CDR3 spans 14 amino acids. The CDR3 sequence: CASSHGQGGTEAFF. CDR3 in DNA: TGCGCCAGCAGCCATGGACAGGGAGGGACTGAAGCTTTCTTT. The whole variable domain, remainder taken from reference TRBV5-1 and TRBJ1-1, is KAGVTQTPRYLIKTRGQQVTLSCSPISGHRSVSWYQQTPGQGLQFLFEYFSETQRNKGNFPGRFSGRQFSNSRSEMNVSTLELGDSALYLCASSHGQGGTEAFFGQGTRLTVV.

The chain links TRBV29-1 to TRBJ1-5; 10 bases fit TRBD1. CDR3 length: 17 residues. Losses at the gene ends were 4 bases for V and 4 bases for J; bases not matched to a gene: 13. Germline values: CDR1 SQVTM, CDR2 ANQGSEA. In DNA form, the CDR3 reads TGCAGCGTTGCCGGGGGGACAGGGGCGGTTGGGAATCAGCCCCAGCATTTT. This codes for CSVAGGTGAVGNQPQHF.

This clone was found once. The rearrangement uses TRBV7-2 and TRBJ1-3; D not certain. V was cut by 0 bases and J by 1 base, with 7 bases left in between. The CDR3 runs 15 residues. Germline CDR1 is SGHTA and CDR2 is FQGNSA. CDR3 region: CASSLAPPSGNTIYF. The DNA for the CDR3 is TGTGCCAGCAGCTTAGCCCCCCCTTCTGGAAACACCATATATTTT.